The clone carrying this T cell receptor beta chain was seen more than once but under ten times. The whole isolated RNA underwent reverse transcription, so sequencing captured expressed TCRB transcripts. Generated by immunoSEQ multiplex PCR, the TCRdb table keeps only in-frame clones and is missing some. The sample yields more than 150,000 clones, about 13% seen once. V was pared by 0 bases and J by 4 bases, with 12 bases between. CDR1 is LNHNV, CDR2 YYDKDF, per germline (reference sequence). CDR3 length equals 15 residues. These data are taken from a study of beta chain features in type 1 diabetes. Sort purity for all populations was recorded as exceeding 98%.

This sequence was found in a woman aged 18-29 years in good health. Specimen: central memory CD4+ T cells from blood. The chain combines TRBV15 with TRBJ1-2; D is perhaps TRBD1 (6 bases). CDR3 residues: CATSRDGRGLYGYTF. The CDR3 coding sequence is TGTGCCACCAGCAGAGACGGGCGGGGGCTCTATGGCTACACCTTC.